Here is one T cell receptor beta chain with its context. Its specificity is not known. J lost 7 bases, V lost 5 bases, and 10 bases had no gene match. The CDR3 sequence is 15 residues long. Germline V CDR1 and CDR2: SGHRS, YFSETQ. This record belongs to a study of lymphopenia after photon versus proton radiotherapy. Study-level points and caveats: Photon-treated patients lost naive T cells and TCR diversity; proton-treated stayed stable. Post-nadir TCR diversity decline inversely tracked overall survival among those who died. Post-nadir diversity loss with photons came from oligoclonal expansion, particularly CD8+ Temra cells.

Some clones are missing from TCRdb's copy, which holds only in-frame ones; the method was immunoSEQ multiplex PCR. The sample has approximately 150,000 clones, roughly nine tenths seen once. The source material was peripheral blood, sampled from a patient treated with photon-based radiotherapy. This clonotype was sampled from a man aged 50 or older with gastric cancer. The chain is built from TRBV5-1 and TRBJ1-4; TRBD1 matches 8 bases. The CDR3 DNA follows: TGCGCCAGCAGAGATGCAGGGGGCGCCGGTGAAAAACTGTTTTTT. This sequence encodes CASRDAGGAGEKLFF.